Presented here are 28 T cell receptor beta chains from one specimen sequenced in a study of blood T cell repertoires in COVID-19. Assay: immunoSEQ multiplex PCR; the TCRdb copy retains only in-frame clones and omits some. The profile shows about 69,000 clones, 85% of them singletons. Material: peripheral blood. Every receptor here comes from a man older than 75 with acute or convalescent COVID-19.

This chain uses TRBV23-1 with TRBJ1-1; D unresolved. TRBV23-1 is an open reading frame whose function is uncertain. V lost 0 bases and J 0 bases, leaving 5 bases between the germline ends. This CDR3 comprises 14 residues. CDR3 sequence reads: CASSQSAMNTEAFF. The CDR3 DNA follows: TGCGCCAGCAGTCAATCGGCCATGAACACTGAAGCTTTCTTT.

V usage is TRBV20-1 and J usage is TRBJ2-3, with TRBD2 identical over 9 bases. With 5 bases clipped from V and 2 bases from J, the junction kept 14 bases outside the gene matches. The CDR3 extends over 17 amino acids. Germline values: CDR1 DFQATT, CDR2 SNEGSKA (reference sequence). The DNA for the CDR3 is TGCAGTGCTCGTGAGCCCCCCAGCGGGGGGTCCACAGATACGCAGTATTTT. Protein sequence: CSAREPPSGGSTDTQYF.

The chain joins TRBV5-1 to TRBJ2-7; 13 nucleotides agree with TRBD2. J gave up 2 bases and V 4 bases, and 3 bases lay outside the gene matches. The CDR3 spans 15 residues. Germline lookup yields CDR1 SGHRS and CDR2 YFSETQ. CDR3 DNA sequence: TGCGCCAGCAGCCCTGGACTAGCGGGAGCCTACGAGCAGTACTTC. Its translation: CASSPGLAGAYEQYF.

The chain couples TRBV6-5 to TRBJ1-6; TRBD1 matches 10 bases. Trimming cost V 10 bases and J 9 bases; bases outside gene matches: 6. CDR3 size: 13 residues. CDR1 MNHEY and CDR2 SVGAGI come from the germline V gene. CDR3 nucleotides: TGTGCCACCCGGGACAGGGGACTTTCACCCCTCCACTTT. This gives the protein CATRDRGLSPLHF.

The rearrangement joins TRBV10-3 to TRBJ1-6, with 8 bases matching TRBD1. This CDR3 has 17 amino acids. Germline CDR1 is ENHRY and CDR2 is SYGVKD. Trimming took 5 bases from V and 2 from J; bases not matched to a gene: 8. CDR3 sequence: CAISSGETGAYNSPLHF. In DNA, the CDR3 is TGTGCCATCAGTAGCGGGGAGACAGGGGCCTATAATTCACCCCTCCACTTT.

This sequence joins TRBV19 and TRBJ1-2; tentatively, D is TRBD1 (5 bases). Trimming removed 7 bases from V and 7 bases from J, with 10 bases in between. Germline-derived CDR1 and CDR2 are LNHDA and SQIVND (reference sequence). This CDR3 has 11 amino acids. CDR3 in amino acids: CASKERGGYTF. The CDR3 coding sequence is TGTGCCAGTAAAGAAAGGGGTGGCTACACCTTC.

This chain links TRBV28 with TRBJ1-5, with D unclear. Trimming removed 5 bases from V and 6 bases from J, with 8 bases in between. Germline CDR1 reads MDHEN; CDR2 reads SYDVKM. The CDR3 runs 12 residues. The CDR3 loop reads CASSPRGQPQHF. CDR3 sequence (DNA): TGTGCCAGCAGTCCCCGGGGTCAGCCCCAGCATTTT.

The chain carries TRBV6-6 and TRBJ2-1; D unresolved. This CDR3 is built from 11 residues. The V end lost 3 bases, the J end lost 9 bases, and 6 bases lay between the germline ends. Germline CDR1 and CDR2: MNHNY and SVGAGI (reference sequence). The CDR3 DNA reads TGTGCCAGCAGTTATACCGGTGAGCAGTTCTTC. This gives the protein CASSYTGEQFF.

CDR3 DNA: TGTGCCAGCAGCTCCCAGACAGGTCGAGAGACCCAGTACTTC. Protein sequence: CASSSQTGRETQYF. This sequence joins TRBV5-5 and TRBJ2-5; tentative D call: TRBD1 (6 bases). V was trimmed by 3 bases and J by 4 bases, leaving 13 bases between them. The CDR3 runs to 14 residues. Germline V gene lookup returns CDR1 SGHKS and CDR2 YYEKEE (reference sequence).

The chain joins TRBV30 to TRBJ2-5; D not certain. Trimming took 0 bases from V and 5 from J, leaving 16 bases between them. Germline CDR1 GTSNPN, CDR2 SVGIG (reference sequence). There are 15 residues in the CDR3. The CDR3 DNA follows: TGTGCCTGGAGTGTAGGTCTTGGTAGCACGGAGACCCAGTACTTC. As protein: CAWSVGLGSTETQYF. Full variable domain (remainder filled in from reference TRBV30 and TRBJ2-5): SQTIHQWPATLVQPVGSPLSLECTVEGTSNPNLYWYRQAAGRGLQLLFYSVGIGQISSEVPQNLSASRPQDRQFILSSKKLLLSDSGFYLCAWSVGLGSTETQYFGPGTRLLVL.

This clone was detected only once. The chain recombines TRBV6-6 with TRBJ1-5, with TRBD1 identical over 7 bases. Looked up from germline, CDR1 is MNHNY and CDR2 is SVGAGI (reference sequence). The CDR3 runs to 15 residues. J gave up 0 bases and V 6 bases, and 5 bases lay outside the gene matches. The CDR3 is CASSLDRISNQPQHF. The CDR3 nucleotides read TGTGCCAGCAGCCTGGACAGGATTAGCAATCAGCCCCAGCATTTT.

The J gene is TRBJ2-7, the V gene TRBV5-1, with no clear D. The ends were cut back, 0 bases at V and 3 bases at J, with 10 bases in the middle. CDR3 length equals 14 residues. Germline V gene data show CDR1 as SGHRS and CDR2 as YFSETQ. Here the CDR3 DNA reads TGCGCCAGCAGCTTGGCCGCCGGTCACTACGAGCAGTACTTC. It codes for CASSLAAGHYEQYF. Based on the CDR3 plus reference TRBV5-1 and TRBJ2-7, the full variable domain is KAGVTQTPRYLIKTRGQQVTLSCSPISGHRSVSWYQQTPGQGLQFLFEYFSETQRNKGNFPGRFSGRQFSNSRSEMNVSTLELGDSALYLCASSLAAGHYEQYFGPGTRLTVT.

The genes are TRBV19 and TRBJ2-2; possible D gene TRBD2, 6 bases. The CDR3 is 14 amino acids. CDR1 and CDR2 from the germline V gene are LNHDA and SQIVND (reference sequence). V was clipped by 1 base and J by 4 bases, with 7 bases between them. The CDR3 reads CASSIVGGTGELFF. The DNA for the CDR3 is TGTGCCAGTAGTATAGTGGGAGGCACCGGGGAGCTGTTTTTT.

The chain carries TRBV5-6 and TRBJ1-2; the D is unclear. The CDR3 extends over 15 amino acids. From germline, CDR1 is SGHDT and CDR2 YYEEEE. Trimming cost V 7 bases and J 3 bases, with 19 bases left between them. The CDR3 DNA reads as TGTGCCAGCTCGCGTGCTGGCCGGGGAGACTATGGCTACACCTTC. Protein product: CASSRAGRGDYGYTF. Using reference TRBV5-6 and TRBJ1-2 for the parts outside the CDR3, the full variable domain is DAGVTQSPTHLIKTRGQQVTLRCSPKSGHDTVSWYQQALGQGPQFIFQYYEEEERQRGNFPDRFSGHQFPNYSSELNVNALLLGDSALYLCASSRAGRGDYGYTFGSGTRLTVV.

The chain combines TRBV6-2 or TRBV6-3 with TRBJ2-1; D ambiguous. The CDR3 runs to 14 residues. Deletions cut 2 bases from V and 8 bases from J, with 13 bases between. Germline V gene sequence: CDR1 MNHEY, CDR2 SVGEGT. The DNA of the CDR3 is TGTGCCAGCAGTTACATGTATAACCGGGATGAGCAGTTCTTC. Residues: CASSYMYNRDEQFF.

As DNA, the CDR3 is TGTGCCAGCAGCGGGTCGGGACTAGCGGCCTACAATGAGCAGTTCTTC. Translation gives CASSGSGLAAYNEQFF. The chain is built from TRBV9 and TRBJ2-1; TRBD2 matches at 11 bases. The CDR3 contains 16 residues. After removal of 3 bases from V and 2 bases from J, the junction contained 4 bases not matched to a gene. Germline V lookup: CDR1 SGDLS, CDR2 YYNGEE.

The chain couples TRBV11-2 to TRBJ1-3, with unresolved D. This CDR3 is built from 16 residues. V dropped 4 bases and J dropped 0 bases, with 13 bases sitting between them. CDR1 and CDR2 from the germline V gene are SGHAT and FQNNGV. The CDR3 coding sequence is TGTGCCAGCAGCTCCTGGGAGGGCCGCTCTGGAAACACCATATATTTT. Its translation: CASSSWEGRSGNTIYF.

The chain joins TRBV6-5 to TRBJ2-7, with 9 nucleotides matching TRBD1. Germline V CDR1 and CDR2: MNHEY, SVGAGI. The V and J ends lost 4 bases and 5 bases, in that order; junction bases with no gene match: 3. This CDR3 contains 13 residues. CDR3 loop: CASSSDRGNEQYF. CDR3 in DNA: TGTGCCAGCAGTTCTGACAGGGGGAACGAGCAGTACTTC.

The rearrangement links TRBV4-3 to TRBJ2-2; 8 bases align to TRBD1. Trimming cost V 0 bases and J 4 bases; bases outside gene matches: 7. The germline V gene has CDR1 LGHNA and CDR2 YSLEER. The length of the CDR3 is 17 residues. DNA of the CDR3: TGCGCCAGCAGCCAAGATCGGACAGGGTTGCGCACCGGGGAGCTGTTTTTT. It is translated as CASSQDRTGLRTGELFF.

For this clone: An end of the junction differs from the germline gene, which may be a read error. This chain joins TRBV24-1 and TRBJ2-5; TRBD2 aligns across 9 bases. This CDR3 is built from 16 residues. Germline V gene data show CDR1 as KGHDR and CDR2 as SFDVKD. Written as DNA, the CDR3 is TGTGCCACCAGTGATTTTCCGACTAGCGGACAAGAGGCCCAGTACTTC. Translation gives CATSDFPTSGQEAQYF.

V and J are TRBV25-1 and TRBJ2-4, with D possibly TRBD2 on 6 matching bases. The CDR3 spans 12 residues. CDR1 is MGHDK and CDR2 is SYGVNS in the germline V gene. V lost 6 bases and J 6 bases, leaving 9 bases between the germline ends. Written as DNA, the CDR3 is TGTGCCAGCAGCGGGGGTGGAAACATTCAGTACTTC. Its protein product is CASSGGGNIQYF.

DNA for the CDR3: TGCAGCGTTACGGGACTAGCGGGGAATGAGCAGTTCTTC. Translated: CSVTGLAGNEQFF. The chain recombines TRBV29-1 with TRBJ2-1, with TRBD2 matching 13 bases. CDR1 is SQVTM and CDR2 is ANQGSEA in the germline V gene. V lost 5 bases and J lost 7; bases outside the gene matches: 2. The CDR3 runs to 13 residues.

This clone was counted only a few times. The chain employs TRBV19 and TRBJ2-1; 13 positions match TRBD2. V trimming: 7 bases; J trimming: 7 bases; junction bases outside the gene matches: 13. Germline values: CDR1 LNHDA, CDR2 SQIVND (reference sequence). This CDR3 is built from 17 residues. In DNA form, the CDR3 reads TGTGCCAGTACTCCGGGACTAGCGGGGCTTCCTAATAATGAGCAGTTCTTC. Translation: CASTPGLAGLPNNEQFF. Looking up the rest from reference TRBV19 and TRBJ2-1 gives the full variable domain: DGGITQSPKYLFRKEGQNVTLSCEQNLNHDAMYWYRQDPGQGLRLIYYSQIVNDFQKGDIAEGYSVSREKKESFPLTVTSAQKNPTAFYLCASTPGLAGLPNNEQFFGPGTRLTVL.

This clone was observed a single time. CDR3 amino acids: CASSEGRAGNQPQHF. DNA for the CDR3: TGTGCCAGCAGTGAAGGGAGGGCGGGGAATCAGCCCCAGCATTTT. This chain joins TRBV6-1 and TRBJ1-5, with D unresolved. V was clipped by 1 base and J by 4 bases, with 11 bases between them. This CDR3 contains 15 residues. The germline gives CDR1 MNHNS, CDR2 SASEGT.

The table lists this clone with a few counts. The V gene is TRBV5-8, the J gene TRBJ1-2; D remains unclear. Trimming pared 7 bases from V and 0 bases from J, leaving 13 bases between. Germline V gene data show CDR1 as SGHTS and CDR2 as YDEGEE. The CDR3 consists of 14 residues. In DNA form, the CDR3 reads TGTGCCAGCCTCGCGCCCGGGACTAACTATGGCTACACCTTC. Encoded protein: CASLAPGTNYGYTF. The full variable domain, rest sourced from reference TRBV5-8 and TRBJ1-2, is EAGVTQSPTHLIKTRGQQATLRCSPISGHTSVYWYQQALGLGLQFLLWYDEGEERNRGNFPPRFSGRQFPNYSSELNVNALELEDSALYLCASLAPGTNYGYTFGSGTRLTVV.

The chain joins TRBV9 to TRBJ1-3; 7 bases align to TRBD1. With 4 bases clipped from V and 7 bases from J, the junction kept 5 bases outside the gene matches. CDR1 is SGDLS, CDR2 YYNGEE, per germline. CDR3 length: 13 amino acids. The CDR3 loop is CASSPTGSNTIYF. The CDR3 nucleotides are TGTGCCAGCAGCCCGACAGGGTCTAACACCATATATTTT. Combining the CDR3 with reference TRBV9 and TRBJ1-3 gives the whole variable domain DSGVTQTPKHLITATGQRVTLRCSPRSGDLSVYWYQQSLDQGLQFLIQYYNGEERAKGNILERFSAQQFPDLHSELNLSSLELGDSALYFCASSPTGSNTIYFGEGSWLTVV.

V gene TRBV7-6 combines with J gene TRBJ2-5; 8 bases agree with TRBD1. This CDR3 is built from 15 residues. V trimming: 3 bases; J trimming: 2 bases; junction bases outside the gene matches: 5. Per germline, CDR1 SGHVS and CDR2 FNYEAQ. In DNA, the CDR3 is TGTGCCAGCAGCTTCCTCGGGACAGGACAAGAGACCCAGTACTTC. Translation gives CASSFLGTGQETQYF.

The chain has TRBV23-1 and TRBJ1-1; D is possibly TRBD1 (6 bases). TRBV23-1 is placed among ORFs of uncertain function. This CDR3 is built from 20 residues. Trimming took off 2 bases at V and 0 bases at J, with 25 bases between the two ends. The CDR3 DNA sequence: TGCGCCAGCAGTCAACGGGCCCTCAGGGGCGCAACCTCTCTGAACACTGAAGCTTTCTTT. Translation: CASSQRALRGATSLNTEAFF.